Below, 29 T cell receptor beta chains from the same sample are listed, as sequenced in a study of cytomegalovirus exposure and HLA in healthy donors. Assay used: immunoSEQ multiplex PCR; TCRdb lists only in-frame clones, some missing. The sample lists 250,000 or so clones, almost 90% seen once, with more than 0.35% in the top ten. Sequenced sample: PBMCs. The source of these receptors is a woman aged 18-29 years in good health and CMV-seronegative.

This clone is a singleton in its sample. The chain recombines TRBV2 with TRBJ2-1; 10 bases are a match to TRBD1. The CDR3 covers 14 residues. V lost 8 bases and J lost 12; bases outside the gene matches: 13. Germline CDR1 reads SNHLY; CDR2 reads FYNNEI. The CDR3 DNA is TGTGCCAGCCATCGCGCGGGACAGGGGACCATGCAGTTCTTC. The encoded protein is CASHRAGQGTMQFF.

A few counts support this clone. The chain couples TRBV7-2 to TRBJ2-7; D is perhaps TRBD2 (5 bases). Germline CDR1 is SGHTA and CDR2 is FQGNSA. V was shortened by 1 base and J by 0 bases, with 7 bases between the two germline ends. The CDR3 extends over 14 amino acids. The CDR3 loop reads CASSLEAVSYEQYF. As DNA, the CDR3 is TGTGCCAGCAGCTTAGAAGCGGTCTCCTACGAGCAGTACTTC.

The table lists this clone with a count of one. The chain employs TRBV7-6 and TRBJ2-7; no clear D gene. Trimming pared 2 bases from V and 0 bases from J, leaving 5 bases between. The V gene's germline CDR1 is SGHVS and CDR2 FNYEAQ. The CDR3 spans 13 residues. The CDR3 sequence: CASSLPGSYEQYF. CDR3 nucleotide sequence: TGTGCCAGCAGCTTACCGGGCTCCTACGAGCAGTACTTC.

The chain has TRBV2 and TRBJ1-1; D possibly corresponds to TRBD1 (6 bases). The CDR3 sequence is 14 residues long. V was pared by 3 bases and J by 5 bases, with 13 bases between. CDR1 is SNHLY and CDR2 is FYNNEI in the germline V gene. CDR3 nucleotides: TGTGCCAGCAGTGACTCTATAGGGGGTACTGAAGCTTTCTTT. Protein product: CASSDSIGGTEAFF. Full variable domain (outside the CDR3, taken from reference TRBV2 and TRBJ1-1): EPEVTQTPSHQVTQMGQEVILRCVPISNHLYFYWYRQILGQKVEFLVSFYNNEISEKSEIFDDQFSVERPDGSNFTLKIRSTKLEDSAMYFCASSDSIGGTEAFFGQGTRLTVV.

The CDR3 loop reads CSVVGQSSRDTQYF. Written as DNA, the CDR3 is TGCAGCGTTGTAGGACAATCCAGCCGGGATACGCAGTATTTT. V and J are TRBV29-1 and TRBJ2-3; TRBD1 is a possible D gene (5 bases). Trimming took off 4 bases at V and 6 bases at J, with 17 bases between the two ends. Germline-derived CDR1 and CDR2 are SQVTM and ANQGSEA. The CDR3 totals 14 residues.

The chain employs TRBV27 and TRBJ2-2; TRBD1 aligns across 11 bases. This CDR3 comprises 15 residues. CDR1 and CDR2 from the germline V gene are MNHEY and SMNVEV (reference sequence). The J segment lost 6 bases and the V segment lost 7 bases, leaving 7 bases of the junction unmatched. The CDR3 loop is CASTHGTGGAGELFF. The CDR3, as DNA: TGTGCCAGCACCCACGGGACAGGGGGGGCCGGGGAGCTGTTTTTT.

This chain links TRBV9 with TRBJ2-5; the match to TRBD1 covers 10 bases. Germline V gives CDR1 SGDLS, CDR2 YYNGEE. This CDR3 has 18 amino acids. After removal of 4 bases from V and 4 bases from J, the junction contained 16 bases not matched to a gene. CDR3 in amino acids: CASSSSSARTGGSETQYF. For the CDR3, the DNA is TGTGCCAGCAGCTCCAGTAGCGCCCGGACAGGGGGTTCAGAGACCCAGTACTTC.

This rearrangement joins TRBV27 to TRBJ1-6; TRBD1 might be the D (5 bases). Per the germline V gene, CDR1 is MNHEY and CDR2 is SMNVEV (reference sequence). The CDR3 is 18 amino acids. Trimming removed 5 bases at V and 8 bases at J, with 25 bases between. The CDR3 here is CASSQPGRRRGLDSPLHF. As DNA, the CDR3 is TGTGCCAGCAGTCAACCAGGAAGGCGGCGGGGGTTAGATTCACCCCTCCACTTT.

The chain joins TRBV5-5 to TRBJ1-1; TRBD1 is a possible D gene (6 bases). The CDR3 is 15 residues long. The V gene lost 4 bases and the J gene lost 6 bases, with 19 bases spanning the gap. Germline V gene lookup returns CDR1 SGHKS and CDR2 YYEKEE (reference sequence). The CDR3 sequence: CASSPWGGVKSEAFF. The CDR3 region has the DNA TGTGCCAGCAGCCCTTGGGGGGGCGTTAAGTCTGAAGCTTTCTTT.

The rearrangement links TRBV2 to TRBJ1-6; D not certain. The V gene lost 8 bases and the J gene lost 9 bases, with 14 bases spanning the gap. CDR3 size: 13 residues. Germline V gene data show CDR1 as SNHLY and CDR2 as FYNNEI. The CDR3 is CASVSAASSPLHF. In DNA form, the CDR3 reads TGTGCCAGCGTCTCGGCCGCTAGTTCACCCCTCCACTTT.

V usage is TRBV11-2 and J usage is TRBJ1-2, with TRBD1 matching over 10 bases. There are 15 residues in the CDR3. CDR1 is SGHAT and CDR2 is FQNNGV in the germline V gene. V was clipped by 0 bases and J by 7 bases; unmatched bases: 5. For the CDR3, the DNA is TGTGCCAGCAGCTTAGAGGGACAGGGGTTTGGTGGCTACACCTTC. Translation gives CASSLEGQGFGGYTF.

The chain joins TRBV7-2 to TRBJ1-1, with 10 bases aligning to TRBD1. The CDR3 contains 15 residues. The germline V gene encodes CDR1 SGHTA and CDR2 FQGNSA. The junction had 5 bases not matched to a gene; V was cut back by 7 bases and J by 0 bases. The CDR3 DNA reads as TGTGCCAGCAAGGGACAGGGGCTTTTGAACACTGAAGCTTTCTTT. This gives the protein CASKGQGLLNTEAFF.

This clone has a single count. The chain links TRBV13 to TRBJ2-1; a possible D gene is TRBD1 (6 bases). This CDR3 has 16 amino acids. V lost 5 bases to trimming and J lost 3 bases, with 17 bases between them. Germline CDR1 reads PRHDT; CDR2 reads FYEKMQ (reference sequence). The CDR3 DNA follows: TGTGCCAGCAGCAACCCCCCCCGACAGGACTACAATGAGCAGTTCTTC. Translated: CASSNPPRQDYNEQFF.

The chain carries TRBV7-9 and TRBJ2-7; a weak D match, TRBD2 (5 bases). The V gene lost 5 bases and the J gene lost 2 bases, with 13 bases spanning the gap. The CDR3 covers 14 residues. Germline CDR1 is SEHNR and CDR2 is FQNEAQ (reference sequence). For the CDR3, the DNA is TGTGCCAGCAGCCCGCCGGGGTTGACCTACGAGCAGTACTTC. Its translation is CASSPPGLTYEQYF.

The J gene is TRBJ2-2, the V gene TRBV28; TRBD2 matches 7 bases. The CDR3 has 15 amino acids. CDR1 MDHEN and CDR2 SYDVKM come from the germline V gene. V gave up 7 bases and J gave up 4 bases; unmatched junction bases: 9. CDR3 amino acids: CASTILREGTGELFF. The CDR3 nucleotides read TGTGCCAGCACCATTCTTAGGGAGGGCACCGGGGAGCTGTTTTTT.

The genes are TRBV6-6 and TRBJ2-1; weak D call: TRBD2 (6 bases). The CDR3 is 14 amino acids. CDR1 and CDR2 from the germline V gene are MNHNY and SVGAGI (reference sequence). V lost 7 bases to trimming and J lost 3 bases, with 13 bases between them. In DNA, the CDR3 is TGTGCCAGCACTCGCGGGGAACACTACAATGAGCAGTTCTTC. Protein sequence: CASTRGEHYNEQFF.

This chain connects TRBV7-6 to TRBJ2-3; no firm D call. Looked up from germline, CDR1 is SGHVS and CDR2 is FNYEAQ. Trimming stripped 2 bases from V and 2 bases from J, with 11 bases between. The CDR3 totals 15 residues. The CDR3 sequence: CASSLLLSPTDTQYF. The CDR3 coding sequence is TGTGCCAGCAGCTTACTCCTCTCCCCCACAGATACGCAGTATTTT.

CDR3: CASSSGGGAYEQYF. The CDR3 nucleotides read TGTGCCAGCAGTTCGGGCGGGGGGGCCTACGAGCAGTACTTC. The rearrangement joins TRBV28 to TRBJ2-7; 9 bases agree with TRBD2. The ends lost 4 bases at V and 2 bases at J; junction bases unmatched: 3. The CDR3 is 14 amino acids. Germline V gene lookup returns CDR1 MDHEN and CDR2 SYDVKM.

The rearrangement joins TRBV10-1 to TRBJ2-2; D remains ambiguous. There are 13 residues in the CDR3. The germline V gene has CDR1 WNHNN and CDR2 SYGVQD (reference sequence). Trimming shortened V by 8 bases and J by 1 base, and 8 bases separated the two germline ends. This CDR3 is CASSGENTGELFF. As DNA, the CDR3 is TGCGCCAGCTCCGGAGAGAACACCGGGGAGCTGTTTTTT.

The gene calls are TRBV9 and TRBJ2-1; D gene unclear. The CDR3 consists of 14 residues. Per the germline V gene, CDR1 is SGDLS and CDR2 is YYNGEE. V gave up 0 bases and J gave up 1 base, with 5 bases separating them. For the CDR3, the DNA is TGTGCCAGCAGCGTAGCGAGTTCCTACAATGAGCAGTTCTTC. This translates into CASSVASSYNEQFF.

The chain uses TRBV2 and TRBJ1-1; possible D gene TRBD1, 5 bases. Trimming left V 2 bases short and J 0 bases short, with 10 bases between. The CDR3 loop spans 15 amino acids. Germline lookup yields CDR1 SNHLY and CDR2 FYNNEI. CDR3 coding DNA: TGTGCCAGCAGTGAATTGGTAGGGGTGAACACTGAAGCTTTCTTT. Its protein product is CASSELVGVNTEAFF. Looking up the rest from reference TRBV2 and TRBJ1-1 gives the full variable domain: EPEVTQTPSHQVTQMGQEVILRCVPISNHLYFYWYRQILGQKVEFLVSFYNNEISEKSEIFDDQFSVERPDGSNFTLKIRSTKLEDSAMYFCASSELVGVNTEAFFGQGTRLTVV.

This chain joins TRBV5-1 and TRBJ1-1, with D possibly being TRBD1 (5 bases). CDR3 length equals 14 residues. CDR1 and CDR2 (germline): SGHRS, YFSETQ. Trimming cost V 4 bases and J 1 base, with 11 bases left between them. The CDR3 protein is CASSTLTANTEAFF. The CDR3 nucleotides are TGCGCCAGCAGCACCCTGACAGCGAACACTGAAGCTTTCTTT.

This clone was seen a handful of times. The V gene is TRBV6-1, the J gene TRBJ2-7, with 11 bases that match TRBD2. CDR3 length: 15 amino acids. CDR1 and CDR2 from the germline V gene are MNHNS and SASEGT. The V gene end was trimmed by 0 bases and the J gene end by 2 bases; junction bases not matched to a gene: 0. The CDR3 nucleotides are TGTGCCAGCAGTGAAGCGACTAGCGGGGCCTACGAGCAGTACTTC. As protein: CASSEATSGAYEQYF.

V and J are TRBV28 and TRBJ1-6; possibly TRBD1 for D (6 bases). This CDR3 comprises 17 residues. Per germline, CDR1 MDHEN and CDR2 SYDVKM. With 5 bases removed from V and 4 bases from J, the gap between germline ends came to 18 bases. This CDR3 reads CASSPPPGQPYNSPLHF. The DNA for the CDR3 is TGTGCCAGCAGTCCCCCTCCCGGACAGCCTTATAATTCACCCCTCCACTTT.

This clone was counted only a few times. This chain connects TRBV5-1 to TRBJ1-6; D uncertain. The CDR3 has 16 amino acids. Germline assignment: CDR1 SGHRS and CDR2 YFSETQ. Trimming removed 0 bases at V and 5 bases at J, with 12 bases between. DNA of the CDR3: TGCGCCAGCAGCTTGGAGGGCGGAGGCAATAATTCACCCCTCCACTTT. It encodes CASSLEGGGNNSPLHF.

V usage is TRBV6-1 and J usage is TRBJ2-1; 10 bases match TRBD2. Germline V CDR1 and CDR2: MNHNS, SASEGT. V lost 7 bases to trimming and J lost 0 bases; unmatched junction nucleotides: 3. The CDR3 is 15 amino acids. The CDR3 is CASIAGGPSYNEQFF. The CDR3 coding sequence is TGTGCCAGCATAGCGGGGGGCCCCTCCTACAATGAGCAGTTCTTC.

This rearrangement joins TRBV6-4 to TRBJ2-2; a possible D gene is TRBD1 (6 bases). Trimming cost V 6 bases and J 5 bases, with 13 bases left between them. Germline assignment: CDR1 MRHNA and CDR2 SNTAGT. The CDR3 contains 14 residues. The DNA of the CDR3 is TGTGCCAGCAGCGGACAGATTTGGACCGGGGAGCTGTTTTTT. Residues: CASSGQIWTGELFF.

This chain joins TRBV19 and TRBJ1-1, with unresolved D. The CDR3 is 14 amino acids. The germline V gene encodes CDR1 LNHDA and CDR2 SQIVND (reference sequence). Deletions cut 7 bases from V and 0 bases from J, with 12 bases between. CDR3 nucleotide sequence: TGTGCCAGTACCCCCCGTTACATGAACACTGAAGCTTTCTTT. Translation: CASTPRYMNTEAFF.

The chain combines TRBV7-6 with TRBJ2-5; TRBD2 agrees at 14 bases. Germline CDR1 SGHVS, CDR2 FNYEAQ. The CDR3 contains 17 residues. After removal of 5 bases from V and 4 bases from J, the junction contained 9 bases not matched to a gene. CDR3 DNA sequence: TGTGCCAGCAGCCCCGGGACTAGCGGGGGCGGCCGAGAGACCCAGTACTTC. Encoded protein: CASSPGTSGGGRETQYF. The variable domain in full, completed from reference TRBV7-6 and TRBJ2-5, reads GAGVSQSPRYKVTKRGQDVALRCDPISGHVSLYWYRQALGQGPEFLTYFNYEAQQDKSGLPNDRFSAERPEGSISTLTIQRTEQRDSAMYRCASSPGTSGGGRETQYFGPGTRLLVL.